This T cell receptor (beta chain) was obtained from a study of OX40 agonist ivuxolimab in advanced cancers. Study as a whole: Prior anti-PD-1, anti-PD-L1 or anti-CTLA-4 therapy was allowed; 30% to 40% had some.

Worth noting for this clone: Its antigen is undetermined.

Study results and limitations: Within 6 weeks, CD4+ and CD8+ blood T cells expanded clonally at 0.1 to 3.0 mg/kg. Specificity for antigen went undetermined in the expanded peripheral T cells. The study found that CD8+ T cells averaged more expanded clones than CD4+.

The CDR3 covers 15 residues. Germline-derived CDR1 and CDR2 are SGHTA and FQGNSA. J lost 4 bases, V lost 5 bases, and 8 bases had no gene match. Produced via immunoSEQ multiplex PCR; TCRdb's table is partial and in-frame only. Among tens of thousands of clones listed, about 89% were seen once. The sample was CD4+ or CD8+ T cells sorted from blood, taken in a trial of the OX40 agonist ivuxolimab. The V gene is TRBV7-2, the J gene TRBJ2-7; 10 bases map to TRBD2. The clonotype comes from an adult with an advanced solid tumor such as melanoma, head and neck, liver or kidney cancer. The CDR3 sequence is CASSQVPSGGYEQYF. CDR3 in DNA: TGTGCCAGCAGCCAAGTCCCTAGCGGGGGTTACGAGCAGTACTTC.